Below, 29 T cell receptor beta chains from the same sample are listed, as sequenced in a study of T-cell reconstitution after alpha-beta-depleted transplantation in children. The TCRbeta library incorporated unique molecular identifiers. Each CDR3 protein gets one entry after TCRdb re-called the PCR reads with MiXCR. The data contain 130,000 to 150,000 distinct CDR3 sequences, around 8.8% of them seen just once; the ten biggest clones take up around 18%. Specimen: PBMCs, mostly from graft donor cells, collected 180 days after TCRalphabeta/CD19-depleted stem cell transplant. The receptor source for this set is a female patient aged 2-10 years who had a stem cell transplant for congenital amegakaryocytic thrombocytopenia, so the T cells may come from the graft donor.

This clonotype was counted ten times or more. This chain connects TRBV7-2 to TRBJ2-3; D is ambiguous. Trimming took off 5 bases at V and 6 bases at J, with 12 bases between the two ends. Germline loops: CDR1 SGHTA, CDR2 FQGNSA. CDR3 length equals 13 residues. The chain's CDR3 is CASSRQSYDTQYF. In nucleotides, the CDR3 is TGTGCCAGCAGCAGACAAAGTTACGATACGCAGTATTTT.

As to this clonotype: Given a much more abundant clone one base away, this may be a read error. The chain employs TRBV20-1 and TRBJ1-5; D remains unclear. Trimming took off 0 bases at V and 2 bases at J, with 17 bases between the two ends. This CDR3 has 17 residues. Germline V CDR1 and CDR2: DFQATT, SNEGSKA (reference sequence). The CDR3 protein is CSAREGNRADGNQPQHF. The DNA of the CDR3 is TGCAGTGCTAGAGAGGGCAATCGAGCGGATGGCAATCAGCCCCAGCATTTT.

The J gene is TRBJ2-3, the V gene TRBV28; 11 nucleotides align to TRBD2. Germline trimming cut 3 bases from V and 4 bases from J; bases unmatched to any gene: 9. In germline, CDR1 is MDHEN, CDR2 SYDVKM. CDR3 length: 17 amino acids. This chain's CDR3 is CASSLVPSGGWADTQYF. The CDR3 DNA reads as TGTGCCAGCAGTTTGGTCCCTAGCGGGGGGTGGGCAGATACGCAGTATTTT. Looking up the rest from reference TRBV28 and TRBJ2-3 gives the full variable domain: DVKVTQSSRYLVKRTGEKVFLECVQDMDHENMFWYRQDPGLGLRLIYFSYDVKMKEKGDIPEGYSVSREKKERFSLILESASTNQTSMYLCASSLVPSGGWADTQYFGPGTRLTVL.

This clonotype was counted between two and nine times. V and J are TRBV2 and TRBJ2-5, with D tentatively TRBD1 (6 bases). V shed 5 bases and J shed 4 bases, with 14 bases lying between them. The CDR3 runs 14 residues. CDR1 is SNHLY and CDR2 is FYNNEI in the germline V gene. DNA of the CDR3: TGTGCCAGCAGTCGAGGACAGTCAGGAGAGACCCAGTACTTC. The encoded protein is CASSRGQSGETQYF.

This clonotype turned up a few times. The chain employs TRBV28 and TRBJ1-5; 8 bases match TRBD1. This CDR3 is built from 15 residues. The trim removed 5 bases at V and 2 bases at J, leaving 5 bases unmatched. CDR1 is MDHEN and CDR2 is SYDVKM in the germline V gene. The CDR3 DNA is TGTGCCAGCAGTCCCACGGGACAGGGCAATCAGCCCCAGCATTTT. Protein sequence: CASSPTGQGNQPQHF.

The sample holds many counts of this clonotype. The chain recombines TRBV5-1 with TRBJ2-2; 8 nucleotides match TRBD1. The CDR3 is 13 amino acids. Looked up from germline, CDR1 is SGHRS and CDR2 is YFSETQ. V lost 4 bases to trimming and J lost 9 bases; unmatched junction nucleotides: 5. The CDR3 spells CASSETGVWELFF. CDR3 DNA: TGCGCCAGCAGCGAGACAGGGGTGTGGGAGCTGTTTTTT.

This clonotype was counted a few times. The CDR3 nucleotides are TGTGCCAGCAGCGATTTTTATCTTGAGGAGCATTTT. It translates to CASSDFYLEEHF. This chain joins TRBV6-1 and TRBJ1-5; D is ambiguous. Deletions cut 6 bases from V and 14 bases from J, with 17 bases between. The germline V gene has CDR1 MNHNS and CDR2 SASEGT. The CDR3 totals 12 residues.

The rearrangement uses TRBV5-1 and TRBJ1-5, with D tentatively TRBD1 (5 bases). V was shortened by 4 bases and J by 2 bases, with 22 bases between the two germline ends. This CDR3 has 18 residues. CDR1 is SGHRS and CDR2 is YFSETQ in the germline V gene. The CDR3 DNA follows: TGCGCCAGCAGCCTCCGGGGCAGGACCTTTTGGGGCAATCAGCCCCAGCATTTT. This translates into CASSLRGRTFWGNQPQHF.

This clonotype was seen ten or more times. J is TRBJ2-7 and V is TRBV3-1, with D perhaps TRBD2 (7 bases). This CDR3 region has 16 residues. The germline V gene encodes CDR1 LGHDT and CDR2 YNNKEL (reference sequence). The germline V and J ends were trimmed by 3 bases and 7 bases, with 22 bases remaining between them. The CDR3 sequence: CASSHLLQGGSREQYF. CDR3 nucleotides: TGTGCCAGCAGCCACTTACTACAGGGAGGGTCTCGGGAGCAGTACTTC.

This clonotype was counted at least ten times. The chain combines TRBV5-1 with TRBJ2-5, with D possibly TRBD2 on 5 matching bases. The CDR3 has 15 amino acids. V was trimmed by 4 bases and J by 2 bases, leaving 15 bases between them. The germline V gene has CDR1 SGHRS and CDR2 YFSETQ. The CDR3 bases are TGCGCCAGCAGCCCGGTGAGGGCGACTCAAGAGACCCAGTACTTC. Amino acid sequence: CASSPVRATQETQYF.

The J gene is TRBJ1-6, the V gene TRBV19; D call uncertain. Looked up from germline, CDR1 is LNHDA and CDR2 is SQIVND (reference sequence). The CDR3 extends over 14 amino acids. V dropped 5 bases and J dropped 8 bases, with 13 bases sitting between them. The CDR3 sequence: CASSPSRKYSPLHF. The CDR3 DNA follows: TGTGCCAGTAGTCCGTCCAGGAAATATTCACCCCTCCACTTT.

The chain carries TRBV7-9 and TRBJ2-3; possible D gene TRBD1, 5 bases. V lost 5 bases and J lost 0, with 15 bases in between. This CDR3 spans 16 amino acids. The germline V gene has CDR1 SEHNR and CDR2 FQNEAQ (reference sequence). CDR3: CASSPQVWSSTDTQYF. CDR3 nucleotides: TGTGCCAGCAGCCCACAGGTCTGGTCTAGCACAGATACGCAGTATTTT.

This clonotype was picked up many times. The V gene is TRBV29-1, the J gene TRBJ2-5; D unresolved. The CDR3 is 11 residues long. Trimming pared 4 bases from V and 2 bases from J, leaving 5 bases between. Germline V gene lookup returns CDR1 SQVTM and CDR2 ANQGSEA. CDR3 DNA: TGCAGCGTTGTGGGACAAGAGACCCAGTACTTC. The encoded protein is CSVVGQETQYF.

The chain has TRBV20-1 and TRBJ1-6; 8 nucleotides line up with TRBD1. V lost 5 bases and J lost 10; bases outside the gene matches: 13. CDR3 length equals 15 residues. Germline CDR1 reads DFQATT; CDR2 reads SNEGSKA (reference sequence). The CDR3 region is CSARLRQGRGSPLHF. DNA for the CDR3: TGCAGTGCTCGATTACGACAGGGGAGAGGGTCACCCCTCCACTTT.

This clonotype was seen repeatedly, ten times or more. This chain uses TRBV4-1 with TRBJ2-7; the D gene could be TRBD1 or TRBD2 (6 bases each). There are 15 residues in the CDR3. V shed 3 bases and J shed 4 bases, with 16 bases lying between them. CDR1 is MGHRA, CDR2 YSYEKL, per germline. The chain's CDR3 is CASSHGGEWFYEQYF. The CDR3 bases are TGCGCCAGCAGCCACGGGGGCGAATGGTTTTACGAGCAGTACTTC.

The chain links TRBV27 to TRBJ2-7; TRBD2 might be the D (7 bases). The CDR3 is 15 residues long. Between the trimmed V and J ends, which lost 5 bases and 4 bases, there was a span of 18 bases. The germline V gene encodes CDR1 MNHEY and CDR2 SMNVEV (reference sequence). The CDR3 loop reads CASSLTGTTSYEQYF. The CDR3 DNA reads as TGTGCCAGCAGTCTCACAGGGACTACGTCGTACGAGCAGTACTTC.

The rearrangement uses TRBV14 and TRBJ2-5; D unresolved. The CDR3 contains 12 residues. The V gene's germline CDR1 is SGHDN and CDR2 FVKESK. V was pared by 1 base and J by 5 bases, with 5 bases between. CDR3 coding DNA: TGTGCCAGCAGCCAAGTGATGGAGACCCAGTACTTC. This sequence encodes CASSQVMETQYF.

This clonotype came up many times. The rearrangement joins TRBV12-3 or TRBV12-4 to TRBJ2-1; 11 nucleotides line up with TRBD2. The ends lost 3 bases at V and 4 bases at J; junction bases unmatched: 11. CDR3 size: 18 residues. The CDR3 loop is CASSFWLAGGGVYNEQFF. The CDR3 coding sequence is TGTGCCAGCAGTTTCTGGCTAGCGGGAGGCGGGGTTTACAATGAGCAGTTCTTC.

This clonotype was found many times. The V gene is TRBV4-3, the J gene TRBJ2-7; unclear D gene. Trimming stripped 1 base from V and 0 bases from J, with 10 bases between. The V gene's germline CDR1 is LGHNA and CDR2 YSLEER. This CDR3 has 15 residues. The CDR3 nucleotides are TGCGCCAGCAGCCAAGGAGTTCTGAGCTCCTACGAGCAGTACTTC. Protein: CASSQGVLSSYEQYF.

This clonotype has ten or more counts. The chain uses TRBV6-1 and TRBJ2-7; 11 positions agree with TRBD2. CDR1 and CDR2 (germline): MNHNS, SASEGT. V trimming: 8 bases; J trimming: 0 bases; junction bases outside the gene matches: 9. The CDR3 is 16 amino acids. The CDR3, as DNA: TGTGCCAGCCCCGGGACTAGCGGCAAAAGCTCCTACGAGCAGTACTTC. This translates into CASPGTSGKSSYEQYF.

This chain connects TRBV20-1 to TRBJ1-1; D possibly corresponds to TRBD1 (5 bases). With 1 base removed from V and 6 bases from J, the gap between germline ends came to 9 bases. This CDR3 is 12 amino acids long. The germline gives CDR1 DFQATT, CDR2 SNEGSKA (reference sequence). In DNA, the CDR3 is TGCAGTGCTAGAGCTCCGACAGCTGAAGCTTTCTTT. This encodes CSARAPTAEAFF.

This clonotype was counted ten times or more. The chain couples TRBV20-1 to TRBJ2-1; weak D call: TRBD2 (6 bases). The germline V gene encodes CDR1 DFQATT and CDR2 SNEGSKA (reference sequence). The CDR3 runs 13 residues. V was clipped by 4 bases and J by 0 bases, with 7 bases between them. CDR3: CSAIGSSYNEQFF. CDR3 in DNA: TGCAGTGCTATCGGGAGCTCCTACAATGAGCAGTTCTTC.

This clonotype came up many times. This CDR3 is CASSPETFTDTQYF. The CDR3 region has the DNA TGTGCCAGCTCACCCGAGACTTTTACAGATACGCAGTATTTT. This rearrangement joins TRBV18 to TRBJ2-3, with unresolved D. Per the germline V gene, CDR1 is KGHSH and CDR2 is LQKENI. Trimming stripped 3 bases from V and 3 bases from J, with 10 bases between. The CDR3 contains 14 residues.

In its sample, this clonotype was seen many times. This rearrangement joins TRBV7-9 to TRBJ2-5; 8 nucleotides agree with TRBD1. The CDR3 covers 14 residues. Germline V gives CDR1 SEHNR, CDR2 FQNEAQ (reference sequence). V lost 4 bases, J lost 1 base, and 2 bases stayed unmatched. Here the CDR3 DNA reads TGTGCCAGCAGCTCGACAGGGGCCCAAGAGACCCAGTACTTC. Protein sequence: CASSSTGAQETQYF.

The genes are TRBV20-1 and TRBJ2-4, with 7 bases matching TRBD2. This CDR3 comprises 14 residues. CDR1 and CDR2 from the germline V gene are DFQATT and SNEGSKA (reference sequence). Trimming took 4 bases from V and 0 from J; bases not matched to a gene: 3. CDR3 in amino acids: CSANGGGAKNIQYF. CDR3 nucleotides: TGCAGTGCTAATGGGGGGGGAGCCAAAAACATTCAGTACTTC.

The rearrangement joins TRBV20-1 to TRBJ2-6; TRBD2 matches 8 bases. V was pared by 6 bases and J by 0 bases, with 13 bases of the junction left unmatched. CDR1 and CDR2 from the germline V gene are DFQATT and SNEGSKA (reference sequence). The CDR3 consists of 18 residues. CDR3 DNA: TGCAGTGCCAGGTCGGGGGGGACCCGGAGCTCTGGGGCCAACGTCCTGACTTTC. Amino acids: CSARSGGTRSSGANVLTF.

This clonotype was seen repeatedly, ten times or more. V gene TRBV20-1 combines with J gene TRBJ2-5, with D tentatively TRBD2 (5 bases). This CDR3 is 15 amino acids long. V lost 0 bases to trimming and J lost 4 bases, with 15 bases between them. The germline V gene has CDR1 DFQATT and CDR2 SNEGSKA (reference sequence). CDR3 sequence: CSARDHRGSLETQYF. CDR3 bases: TGCAGTGCTAGAGATCATCGGGGATCCCTAGAGACCCAGTACTTC.

On this clonotype itself: A much larger clone is a single base away; this may be a read error. CDR3 region: CSSSQWEGRTEQFF. In DNA, the CDR3 is TGTTCCAGCAGTCAGTGGGAGGGTAGGACTGAGCAGTTCTTC. V gene TRBV6-2 or TRBV6-3 combines with J gene TRBJ2-1; TRBD2 matches at 7 bases. The CDR3 spans 14 residues. Germline loops: CDR1 MNHEY, CDR2 SVGEGT.

The table lists this clonotype with many counts. The genes are TRBV7-7 and TRBJ2-5; 7 nucleotides agree with TRBD2. There are 14 residues in the CDR3. V gave up 5 bases and J gave up 4 bases; unmatched junction bases: 7. Germline V gives CDR1 SSHAT, CDR2 FNYEAQ (reference sequence). The CDR3 here is CASSPLGLLETQYF. The CDR3 coding sequence is TGTGCCAGCAGCCCGCTGGGACTATTAGAGACCCAGTACTTC.